The present TCR beta chain was sequenced within a study of blood T cell repertoires in COVID-19. Study information: Some COVID-19 samples were acute and others convalescent; all came from the United States, Italy and Spain.

Original processing methods: Reference gene primers were amplified, and this amplification served to estimate nucleated cell counts. Sequencing used immunoSEQ multiplex PCR; TCRdb keeps in-frame clones, though not all of them. D and trimming were read from the DNA, whereas the V and J calls and clone size are those reported in that table. The table includes around 39,000 clones, 65% to 90% detected once. The CDR3 consists of 18 residues. The J gene is TRBJ2-3, the V gene TRBV1; TRBD2 is the table's D call and was not checked against the DNA. TRBV1 is marked as a pseudogene. The sequenced sample consisted of peripheral blood. This TCR was sampled from a man aged 35-49 years with active COVID-19. The CDR3 loop is CTSSQIATSGSLGDTQYF. In DNA form, the CDR3 reads TGCACCAGCAGCCAAATAGCGACTAGCGGGAGCCTCGGGGATACGCAGTATTTT.